This T cell receptor beta chain was sequenced for a study of blood T cell repertoires in COVID-19. This CDR3 spans 16 amino acids. Germline assignment: CDR1 LNHDA and CDR2 SQIVND (reference sequence). V trimming: 5 bases; J trimming: 2 bases; junction bases outside the gene matches: 8. The protocol was immunoSEQ multiplex PCR, while the TCRdb copy is restricted to in-frame clones and leaves out a portion. The sample records approximately 260,000 clones, approximately 88% being singletons. This sequence originates from a woman aged 70 to 79 with COVID-19, enrolled during active disease. V usage is TRBV19 and J usage is TRBJ2-7; 11 bases align to TRBD2. The sequencing input was peripheral blood. CDR3 residues: CASSLGTSGPTYEQYF. In DNA, the CDR3 is TGTGCCAGTAGTTTGGGGACTAGCGGTCCTACCTACGAGCAGTACTTC.